This T cell receptor (beta chain) was found in a study of cytomegalovirus exposure and HLA in healthy donors. Study summary: Roughly 80 million unique TCRs from HLA-typed donors made up an early data release.

PCR amplification relied on 60 Vbeta primers (plus 13 Jbeta primers). Original processing methods: Later, some 79 million unique TCR beta chains were counted in an analysis, and approximately 9.9 million of them were shared. Generated by immunoSEQ multiplex PCR, the TCRdb table keeps only in-frame clones and is missing some. The V and J calls and the clone size are those of that table, but D and trimming were determined from the DNA. Among tens of thousands of clones listed, around four fifths were seen once. Findings and caveats of the study: TCR beta V- and J-gene trimming was later associated with a missense DCLRE1C variant.

Trimming left V 8 bases short and J 4 bases short, with 24 bases between. This CDR3 spans 16 amino acids. Germline lookup yields CDR1 MNHEY and CDR2 SMNVEV (reference sequence). In the case of this clone: The antigen is undetermined.

The rearrangement joins TRBV27 to TRBJ2-7; a possible D gene is TRBD1 (6 bases). The clonotype was recovered from a woman aged 45-65 years in good health and CMV-seropositive. Sequencing was performed on PBMCs. The CDR3 here is CASLDLGAGKGYEQYF. In DNA, the CDR3 is TGTGCCAGCCTAGATCTGGGGGCTGGAAAAGGATACGAGCAGTACTTC.